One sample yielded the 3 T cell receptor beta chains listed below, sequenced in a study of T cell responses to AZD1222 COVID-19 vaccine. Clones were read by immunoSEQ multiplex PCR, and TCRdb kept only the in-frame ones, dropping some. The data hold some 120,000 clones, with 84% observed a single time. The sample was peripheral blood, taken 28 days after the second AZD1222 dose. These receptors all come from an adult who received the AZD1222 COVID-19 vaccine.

The CDR3 DNA follows: TGTGCCAGTAGCCTGCGGACGGCGGGTAATGAAAAACTGTTTTTT. Its translation is CASSLRTAGNEKLFF. This chain uses TRBV19 with TRBJ1-4; no clear D gene. This CDR3 has 15 residues. Trimming stripped 6 bases from V and 4 bases from J, with 15 bases between. Germline V lookup: CDR1 LNHDA, CDR2 SQIVND (reference sequence).

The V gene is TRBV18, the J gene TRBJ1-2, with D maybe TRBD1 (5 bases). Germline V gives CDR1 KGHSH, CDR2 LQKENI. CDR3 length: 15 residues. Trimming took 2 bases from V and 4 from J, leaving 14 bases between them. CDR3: CASSPGPRGPYGYTF. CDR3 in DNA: TGTGCCAGCTCACCAGGCCCAAGGGGTCCCTATGGCTACACCTTC.

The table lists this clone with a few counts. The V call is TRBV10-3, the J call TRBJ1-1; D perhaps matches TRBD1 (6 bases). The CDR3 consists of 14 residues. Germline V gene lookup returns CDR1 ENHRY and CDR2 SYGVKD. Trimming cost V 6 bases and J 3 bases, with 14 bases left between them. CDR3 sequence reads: CAIREQGTHTEAFF. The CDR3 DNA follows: TGTGCCATCAGAGAACAGGGCACTCACACTGAAGCTTTCTTT.